This T cell receptor beta chain was profiled in a study of blood T cell repertoires in COVID-19. Study at large: Sites across the United States, Italy and Spain contributed samples from acute and convalescent COVID-19. T cells, B-cell-depleted T cells, or PBMCs provided the cDNA or gDNA that served as material.

There are 13 residues in the CDR3. Germline trimming cut 4 bases from V and 11 bases from J; bases unmatched to any gene: 8. Looked up from germline, CDR1 is SGDLS and CDR2 is YYNGEE. Per the original data handling: By means of reference gene primer amplification, nucleated cell counts were estimated. TCRdb's table, derived via immunoSEQ multiplex PCR, lists solely in-frame clones and lacks some. Clone size and V and J calls were adopted from that table, with D and trimming inferred from the DNA. There are 150,000 to 200,000 clones in the sample; 85% occur only once, and about 3.5% lies in the top ten.

This chain links TRBV9 with TRBJ1-1; 10 bases agree with TRBD1. The sample consisted of peripheral blood. The sequence derives from a human donor with acute or convalescent COVID-19. The donor label of this sample is uncertain. CDR3 coding DNA: TGTGCCAGCAGCCCGAGAGGGACAGGGGAGGCTTTCTTT. Translated, it gives CASSPRGTGEAFF.